This T cell receptor beta chain stems from a study of spatial heterogeneity in lung cancer. General study results and limits: The numbers of ubiquitous and regional expanded TCRs correlated with ubiquitous and regional nonsynonymous mutations, respectively. Tumor mutation count correlated with how many alpha and beta TCRs expanded intratumorally.

Trimming pared 1 base from V and 3 bases from J, leaving 10 bases between. Germline V gene sequence: CDR1 SGHTA, CDR2 FQGNSA. The CDR3 totals 15 residues. This clonotype appeared many times. Its specificity is not known. Time point specified: sample taken at primary tumor resection. The donors, about 78 patients with untreated early-stage non-small cell lung cancer, provided the samples. A distinct unique molecular identifier was carried by each TCR cDNA molecule. One entry per CDR3 protein results from TCRdb running MiXCR on the 5' RACE reads. The table records 20,000 to 25,000 distinct CDR3 sequences, roughly 6.7% of them present only once.

Source: lung tumor tissue, taken at surgery. This receptor was identified in a male donor with early-stage non-small cell lung cancer. V and J are TRBV7-2 and TRBJ1-5; D possibly corresponds to TRBD1 (5 bases). The CDR3 DNA sequence: TGTGCCAGCAGCTTAGAGGTGGGGACCAATCAGCCCCAGCATTTT. This gives the protein CASSLEVGTNQPQHF.